These 29 T cell receptor beta chains originate from one sample sequenced in a study of cytomegalovirus exposure and HLA in healthy donors (dated by TCRdb to about 2017). The library came from the immunoSEQ multiplex PCR assay. For the multiplex PCR, a mixture combining 60 forward primers for TCR Vbeta segments and 13 reverse primers for TCR Jbeta segments was used. This is the immuneACCESS table as TCRdb keeps it, with only in-frame sequences that have V and J called. A part of the clones is gone; compared with another copy, unresolved V genes explain less than half, and the rest is unexplained. Present in this sample are more than 150,000 clones, around 80% of which were seen just once. The ten largest make up about 1.3% of the sample. Specimen: PBMCs. These TCRs come from a girl aged 10-17 years in good health and CMV-seropositive.

This clone occurred a few times. The genes are TRBV28 and TRBJ2-2; 9 nucleotides match TRBD1. Germline V lookup: CDR1 MDHEN, CDR2 SYDVKM. CDR3 size: 18 residues. The J segment lost 4 bases and the V segment lost 6 bases, leaving 15 bases of the junction unmatched. In DNA form, the CDR3 reads TGTGCCAGCAGAAAACTTTCTTGGGACAGGGACGTCACCGGGGAGCTGTTTTTT. As protein: CASRKLSWDRDVTGELFF.

The chain carries TRBV29-1 and TRBJ2-3, with a possible D match to TRBD1 (6 bases). Deletions cut 6 bases from V and 2 bases from J, with 24 bases between. This CDR3 is 17 amino acids long. Germline CDR1 is SQVTM and CDR2 is ANQGSEA. In DNA, the CDR3 is TGCAGCGTCGTCTCAGGGGAAGCCGAGTGGAACACAGATACGCAGTATTTT. This translates into CSVVSGEAEWNTDTQYF.

The chain has TRBV11-3 and TRBJ2-1, with D hard to call. Between the trimmed V and J ends, which lost 1 base and 3 bases, there was a span of 7 bases. Per the germline V gene, CDR1 is SGHNT and CDR2 is YENEEA. The CDR3 totals 14 residues. CDR3 sequence: CASSLAGLYNEQFF. The CDR3 coding sequence is TGTGCCAGCAGCTTAGCGGGTCTCTACAATGAGCAGTTCTTC.

This chain uses TRBV5-6 with TRBJ2-6, with D possibly being TRBD1 (5 bases). CDR1 and CDR2 from the germline V gene are SGHDT and YYEEEE. Deletions cut 2 bases from V and 0 bases from J, with 9 bases between. The CDR3 covers 16 residues. The CDR3 loop is CASSFRASSGANVLTF. The CDR3 DNA reads TGTGCCAGCAGCTTCAGGGCGAGCTCTGGGGCCAACGTCCTGACTTTC.

This clone was found a few times. V and J are TRBV30 and TRBJ1-1, with 10 bases fitting TRBD1. The CDR3 totals 12 residues. V dropped 4 bases and J dropped 13; count of bases not matched to a gene: 9. Germline assignment: CDR1 GTSNPN and CDR2 SVGIG (reference sequence). The CDR3 nucleotides read TGTGCCTGGAATGACAGGGGGCGCGTAGATTTCTTT. Translating gives CAWNDRGRVDFF.

The table lists this clone with a count of one. The chain combines TRBV5-1 with TRBJ2-7; 9 nucleotides match TRBD1. This CDR3 has 14 amino acids. Germline V lookup: CDR1 SGHRS, CDR2 YFSETQ. Trimming removed 4 bases from V and 0 bases from J; junction bases left unmatched: 2. The CDR3 coding sequence is TGCGCCAGCAGCCGGGACAGGGACTCCTACGAGCAGTACTTC. It is translated as CASSRDRDSYEQYF.

V usage is TRBV30 and J usage is TRBJ1-1; D gene uncertain. The CDR3 loop spans 11 amino acids. Trimming shortened V by 5 bases and J by 4 bases, and 8 bases separated the two germline ends. Germline CDR1 and CDR2: GTSNPN and SVGIG (reference sequence). The CDR3 protein is CAWVYSTEAFF. CDR3 sequence (DNA): TGTGCCTGGGTGTATAGCACTGAAGCTTTCTTT.

The rearrangement links TRBV6-5 to TRBJ1-5, with 7 bases fitting TRBD1. Germline trimming cut 6 bases from V and 1 base from J; bases unmatched to any gene: 0. The germline V gene has CDR1 MNHEY and CDR2 SVGAGI. This CDR3 spans 13 amino acids. As DNA, the CDR3 is TGTGCCAGCAGAGGGGGCAGCAATCAGCCCCAGCATTTT. Translated: CASRGGSNQPQHF.

There are a few counts of this clone. The V and J genes are TRBV30 and TRBJ2-1; 9 bases agree with TRBD2. J gave up 2 bases and V 0 bases, and 5 bases lay outside the gene matches. Germline CDR1 reads GTSNPN; CDR2 reads SVGIG (reference sequence). The CDR3 covers 16 residues. The CDR3 region has the DNA TGTGCCTGGAGTGTAGTGGGACTAGCCGCCTACAATGAGCAGTTCTTC. As protein: CAWSVVGLAAYNEQFF.

This clone came up a few times. The V and J genes are TRBV5-6 and TRBJ2-7; D is possibly TRBD2 (5 bases). Germline CDR1 SGHDT, CDR2 YYEEEE. Trimming left V 1 base short and J 5 bases short, with 13 bases between. The CDR3 is made up of 14 amino acids. This chain's CDR3 is CASSLRAGIHEQYF. The CDR3 region has the DNA TGTGCCAGCAGCTTGCGGGCCGGGATCCACGAGCAGTACTTC.

Remarks on this clone: This specimen includes other DNA sequences encoding the same CDR3. The rearrangement links TRBV6-5 to TRBJ1-3; D is uncertain. This CDR3 region has 14 residues. CDR1 and CDR2 from the germline V gene are MNHEY and SVGAGI. V lost 6 bases, J lost 0 bases, and 9 bases lay in between. CDR3 sequence: CASSPGLSGNTIYF. CDR3 sequence (DNA): TGTGCCAGCAGCCCTGGGCTCTCTGGAAACACCATATATTTT.

The chain combines TRBV7-2 with TRBJ2-2, with 7 bases identical to TRBD2. The trim removed 1 base at V and 6 bases at J, leaving 5 bases unmatched. The CDR3 runs 15 residues. Germline V lookup: CDR1 SGHTA, CDR2 FQGNSA. The CDR3 DNA reads as TGTGCCAGCAGCTTAGGCGGGAGTCTCCCCGGGGAGCTGTTTTTT. Its protein is CASSLGGSLPGELFF.

The CDR3 is CASSLDLTETQYF. The CDR3 DNA follows: TGTGCCAGCAGCCTAGACCTAACGGAGACCCAGTACTTC. This chain links TRBV28 with TRBJ2-5; D is unclear. This CDR3 has 13 residues. V lost 6 bases and J lost 5, with 13 bases in between. Germline V gene data show CDR1 as MDHEN and CDR2 as SYDVKM.

This clone has just a few counts. CDR3 loop: CAWSVRGEQPQHF. Here the CDR3 DNA reads TGTGCCTGGAGTGTACGGGGGGAACAGCCCCAGCATTTT. This rearrangement joins TRBV30 to TRBJ1-5; possibly TRBD1 for D (5 bases). Germline lookup yields CDR1 GTSNPN and CDR2 SVGIG (reference sequence). Deletions cut 0 bases from V and 7 bases from J, with 10 bases between. The CDR3 is 13 amino acids.

The chain is built from TRBV6-6 and TRBJ1-3; D not certain. Per the germline V gene, CDR1 is MNHNY and CDR2 is SVGAGI (reference sequence). Trimming left V 8 bases short and J 0 bases short, with 11 bases between. This CDR3 comprises 14 residues. The CDR3 region is CASLTTNSGNTIYF. CDR3 sequence (DNA): TGTGCCAGCTTAACGACTAACTCTGGAAACACCATATATTTT.

The chain's CDR3 is CASSLVTGYEQYF. CDR3 nucleotide sequence: TGTGCCAGCAGTTTAGTAACAGGGTACGAGCAGTACTTC. The chain couples TRBV27 to TRBJ2-7; D is possibly TRBD1 (6 bases). Germline V gene data show CDR1 as MNHEY and CDR2 as SMNVEV (reference sequence). V lost 2 bases and J lost 4, with 9 bases in between. The CDR3 runs to 13 residues.

The count of this clone is one. The chain carries TRBV5-1 and TRBJ2-5; 8 bases align to TRBD1. Germline CDR1 and CDR2: SGHRS and YFSETQ. V gave up 0 bases and J gave up 2 bases; unmatched junction bases: 3. This CDR3 has 15 amino acids. As DNA, the CDR3 is TGCGCCAGCAGCTTGGATTGGACAGGGCAAGAGACCCAGTACTTC. Amino acids: CASSLDWTGQETQYF.

The V gene is TRBV18, the J gene TRBJ1-5, with D possibly being TRBD1 (5 bases). CDR3 length: 13 residues. V lost 8 bases and J lost 2, with 10 bases in between. Germline V lookup: CDR1 KGHSH, CDR2 LQKENI. The CDR3 sequence: CASTLGGNQPQHF. The CDR3 coding sequence is TGTGCCAGCACGCTAGGGGGCAATCAGCCCCAGCATTTT.

V and J are TRBV7-9 and TRBJ2-3; a possible D gene is TRBD2 (5 bases). The CDR3 spans 13 residues. CDR1 and CDR2 (germline): SEHNR, FQNEAQ (reference sequence). The V end was cut by 5 bases, the J end by 4 bases, with 10 bases between. The CDR3 nucleotides read TGTGCCAGCAGCCCGTCCGGGGCAGATACGCAGTATTTT. It specifies CASSPSGADTQYF.

This clone was found a few times. The J gene is TRBJ2-7, the V gene TRBV9; D is possibly TRBD1 (6 bases). V shed 0 bases and J shed 1 base, with 11 bases lying between them. This CDR3 comprises 15 residues. Germline-derived CDR1 and CDR2 are SGDLS and YYNGEE. In DNA form, the CDR3 reads TGTGCCAGCAGCGTAGAGGGGGACGGGTCCTACGAGCAGTACTTC. Residues: CASSVEGDGSYEQYF.

Concerning this clone itself: Within the sample, other DNA sequences also encode this same CDR3. The V call is TRBV6-4, the J call TRBJ2-3, with TRBD2 identical over 8 bases. The V gene's germline CDR1 is MRHNA and CDR2 SNTAGT. V trimming: 0 bases; J trimming: 4 bases; junction bases outside the gene matches: 3. This CDR3 spans 15 amino acids. The CDR3 DNA is TGTGCCAGCAGTGACTCGACGGGGGGGGCAGATACGCAGTATTTT. It is translated as CASSDSTGGADTQYF.

The rearrangement joins TRBV7-9 to TRBJ2-5; 7 bases are a match to TRBD2. Trimming took 5 bases from V and 4 from J; bases not matched to a gene: 7. CDR1 SEHNR and CDR2 FQNEAQ come from the germline V gene (reference sequence). CDR3 length: 14 residues. CDR3 sequence (DNA): TGTGCCAGCAGCCCCCGGGGGGTAATAGAGACCCAGTACTTC. This sequence encodes CASSPRGVIETQYF.

The chain uses TRBV15 and TRBJ2-3, with TRBD2 matching over 8 bases. Trimming cost V 11 bases and J 0 bases; bases outside gene matches: 7. Germline-derived CDR1 and CDR2 are LNHNV and YYDKDF (reference sequence). The CDR3 is 14 amino acids. CDR3 coding DNA: TGTGCCGCGGGAGGTACCATTAGCACAGATACGCAGTATTTT. Translating it yields CAAGGTISTDTQYF.

The rearrangement uses TRBV15 and TRBJ2-2; 7 bases align to TRBD2. The CDR3 loop spans 15 amino acids. The germline V gene encodes CDR1 LNHNV and CDR2 YYDKDF (reference sequence). With V trimmed by 0 bases and J by 8 bases, 6 bases remained unmatched. The CDR3 spells CATSRDAGARGELFF. The CDR3 region has the DNA TGTGCCACCAGCAGAGACGCGGGAGCAAGAGGGGAGCTGTTTTTT. The whole variable domain, filled in from reference TRBV15 and TRBJ2-2, reads DAMVIQNPRYQVTQFGKPVTLSCSQTLNHNVMYWYQQKSSQAPKLLFHYYDKDFNNEADTPDNFQSRRPNTSFCFLDIRSPGLGDTAMYLCATSRDAGARGELFFGEGSRLTVL.

The chain couples TRBV13 to TRBJ1-3; no clear D. There are 13 residues in the CDR3. The germline gives CDR1 PRHDT, CDR2 FYEKMQ (reference sequence). The V end was cut by 6 bases, the J end by 0 bases, with 6 bases between. The CDR3 nucleotides read TGTGCCAGCAGTGCAGGCTCTGGAAACACCATATATTTT. Translated: CASSAGSGNTIYF.

V is TRBV6-5 and J is TRBJ2-7; TRBD2 agrees at 7 bases. J gave up 7 bases and V 4 bases, and 4 bases lay outside the gene matches. The CDR3 spans 12 residues. Germline V gives CDR1 MNHEY, CDR2 SVGAGI. As DNA, the CDR3 is TGTGCCAGCAGTTTGGGGGGAGGGGAGCAGTACTTC. Translation gives CASSLGGGEQYF.

This clone was recorded a few times. This chain links TRBV7-8 with TRBJ2-1; perhaps TRBD2 as D (6 bases). The CDR3 is made up of 15 amino acids. Trimming stripped 6 bases from V and 15 bases from J, with 27 bases between. Germline CDR1 is SGHVS and CDR2 is FQNEAQ. The CDR3 is CASSPVERSGDSLFF. The CDR3 DNA is TGTGCCAGCAGTCCAGTAGAGAGGTCCGGGGACTCTCTGTTCTTC.

V is TRBV6-6 and J is TRBJ1-5; TRBD1 agrees at 7 bases. Germline V gene sequence: CDR1 MNHNY, CDR2 SVGAGI (reference sequence). The CDR3 is 16 residues long. Trimming cost V 2 bases and J 4 bases; bases outside gene matches: 8. This CDR3 reads CASSYSGQGGNQPQHF. CDR3 DNA sequence: TGTGCCAGCAGTTACAGCGGTCAGGGGGGTAATCAGCCCCAGCATTTT.

This rearrangement joins TRBV27 to TRBJ1-1; D unresolved. Trimming took 6 bases from V and 1 from J, leaving 12 bases between them. This CDR3 spans 14 amino acids. The germline CDR1 and CDR2 sequences are MNHEY and SMNVEV (reference sequence). DNA for the CDR3: TGTGCCAGCAGACCGGGGTTATCGAACACTGAAGCTTTCTTT. Translation: CASRPGLSNTEAFF.